What follows is one T cell receptor beta chain and its context. Its antigen is still unknown. The sample belongs to a study of chemoradiotherapy in HPV16-positive cancers. Overall study context: A couple of HPV16-positive patients' cells yielded candidate HPV-specific clones and common motifs. Study-wide points: During treatment, candidate HPV-specific clones and E7-related motifs expanded in tumor. For HPV16-positive patients, expanding HPV-responsive T cells associated with longer recurrence-free survival.

Samples were taken several times over chemoradiotherapy. The CDR3 consists of 14 residues. With 4 bases removed from V and 5 bases from J, the gap between germline ends came to 13 bases. Germline V gives CDR1 SGHRS, CDR2 YFSETQ. TCRdb's copy holds only in-frame clones and misses some; the assay was immunoSEQ multiplex PCR. Of over 10,000 clones in the sample, less than 90% were seen once. The sample was blood, taken from a patient who underwent chemoradiotherapy. This chain joins TRBV5-1 and TRBJ2-4, with D possibly matching TRBD2 (6 bases). The sequence was collected from a human donor with HPV-associated anogenital cancer. CDR3 residues: CASSPAGGQNIQYF. The CDR3 DNA is TGCGCCAGCAGCCCGGCCGGGGGTCAAAACATTCAGTACTTC.